This T cell receptor beta chain was found in a study of PD-L1 blockade in urothelial cancer. Study summary: Patients began atezolizumab, 1,200 mg intravenously every 3 weeks, in about 2014. Patients had been given 0 to 3 earlier chemotherapy regimens.

The data were produced by immunoSEQ multiplex PCR, yet TCRdb's version contains in-frame clones alone and is incomplete. Among more than 45,000 clones, approximately 78% were seen once, and the ten largest hold 8.8%. Trimming took 3 bases from V and 0 from J, leaving 11 bases between them. The CDR3 is made up of 15 amino acids. Germline V lookup: CDR1 MDHEN, CDR2 SYDVKM. Time point here: peripheral blood 6 weeks after treatment start. Patients were diagnosed with urothelial carcinoma, either locally advanced or metastatic. Here the sequenced sample was PBMCs, taken around atezolizumab (anti-PD-L1) treatment. The chain combines TRBV28 with TRBJ1-2; D remains unclear. This TCR was sampled from a man in his sixties or seventies with urothelial cancer. This CDR3 reads CASSLGSGANYGYTF. The DNA of the CDR3 is TGTGCCAGCAGTTTGGGGTCCGGGGCTAACTATGGCTACACCTTC.